These 31 T cell receptor beta chains share one sample of origin, sequenced in a study of blood T cells in healthy people across ages. For the second PCR, which ran for about 6 to 12 cycles, a sample-barcoded 5' primer and a J-beta primer mix were used. Each CDR3 protein gets one entry after TCRdb re-called the 5' RACE reads with MiXCR. The sample has hundreds of thousands of distinct CDR3 sequences, around 62% seen once. What was sequenced was blood. These receptor sequences come from a man between 25 and 39 years old in good health.

The CDR3: CSVWTEYGYTF. The CDR3 nucleotides are TGCAGCGTTTGGACAGAGTATGGCTACACCTTC. The chain couples TRBV29-1 to TRBJ1-2, with a weak D call TRBD1 (6 bases). V was shortened by 5 bases and J by 5 bases, with 9 bases between the two germline ends. The CDR3 loop spans 11 amino acids. In germline, CDR1 is SQVTM, CDR2 ANQGSEA.

For this clonotype: A read error may explain this, as a much larger clone is one base away. J is TRBJ2-4 and V is TRBV20-1; no clear D gene. The DNA end is more similar to TRBJ2-7, so the J call may be wrong. The CDR3 runs 14 residues. The germline V gene encodes CDR1 DFQATT and CDR2 SNEGSKA (reference sequence). As DNA, the CDR3 is TGCAGTGCTTACGGCCTTAGGGCAGCCTACGAGCAGTACTTC. It specifies CSAYGLRAAYEQYF.

The chain employs TRBV4-3 and TRBJ1-1; D remains unclear. In germline, CDR1 is LGHNA, CDR2 YSLEER. The length of the CDR3 is 16 residues. V was cut by 1 base and J by 6 bases, with 18 bases left in between. The chain's CDR3 is CASSQGLGWSAAEAFF. Here the CDR3 DNA reads TGCGCCAGCAGCCAAGGCCTCGGGTGGTCGGCGGCTGAAGCTTTCTTT.

V gene TRBV6-2 or TRBV6-3 combines with J gene TRBJ2-5; D may be TRBD2 (6 bases). Deletions cut 2 bases from V and 3 bases from J, with 13 bases between. The CDR3 has 15 residues. Germline V gene data show CDR1 as MNHEY and CDR2 as SVGEGT. CDR3 nucleotide sequence: TGTGCCAGCAGTTACGGCGGGATTGTCGAAGAGACCCAGTACTTC. Translation: CASSYGGIVEETQYF.

The chain is built from TRBV6-6 and TRBJ2-4; 8 nucleotides align to TRBD1. The end of the DNA fits TRBJ2-7 better, so the J call may be wrong. This CDR3 is built from 14 residues. CDR1 is MNHNY and CDR2 is SVGAGI in the germline V gene (reference sequence). CDR3 sequence (DNA): TGTGCCAGCCGATTGGGGACAGGCTCCTACGAGCAGTACTTC. The encoded protein is CASRLGTGSYEQYF.

The genes are TRBV28 and TRBJ2-5; possible D gene TRBD1, 6 bases. The germline gives CDR1 MDHEN, CDR2 SYDVKM. This CDR3 contains 14 residues. V lost 5 bases, J lost 11 bases, and 21 bases lay in between. CDR3 bases: TGTGCCAGCAGTCCCGACCCAGGGGCCTATGAGCAGTACTTC. Translation: CASSPDPGAYEQYF.

The chain carries TRBV4-3 and TRBJ1-2, with D perhaps matching TRBD1 (5 bases). V lost 0 bases to trimming and J lost 8 bases, with 13 bases between them. This CDR3 region has 14 residues. CDR1 is LGHNA, CDR2 YSLEER, per germline. CDR3: CASSQDKSGNGYTF. CDR3 in DNA: TGCGCCAGCAGCCAAGATAAATCAGGGAACGGCTACACCTTC.

This clonotype turned up a few times. The chain uses TRBV29-1 and TRBJ2-1; D possibly corresponds to TRBD2 (5 bases). CDR1 and CDR2 from the germline V gene are SQVTM and ANQGSEA. This CDR3 has 13 amino acids. V was trimmed by 5 bases and J by 0 bases, leaving 8 bases between them. DNA for the CDR3: TGCAGCGTTATAGAGGGCTCCTACAATGAGCAGTTCTTC. It encodes CSVIEGSYNEQFF.

This clonotype was picked up a small number of times. The V call is TRBV28, the J call TRBJ2-1; D is perhaps TRBD1 or TRBD2 (5 bases each). The CDR3 consists of 15 residues. Germline V gene lookup returns CDR1 MDHEN and CDR2 SYDVKM. Trimming cost V 3 bases and J 0 bases, with 9 bases left between them. The CDR3 nucleotides read TGTGCCAGCAGTTTTGGGGGAATCTCCTACAATGAGCAGTTCTTC. Translation gives CASSFGGISYNEQFF.

J is TRBJ2-1 and V is TRBV27; the match to TRBD1 covers 7 bases. The V segment lost 7 bases and the J segment 7 bases; nucleotides outside the gene matches: 7. There are 13 residues in the CDR3. Germline loops: CDR1 MNHEY, CDR2 SMNVEV (reference sequence). The chain's CDR3 is CASKGQTSNEQFF. The DNA of the CDR3 is TGTGCCAGCAAGGGACAGACCTCGAATGAGCAGTTCTTC.

This clonotype was observed a handful of times. This chain joins TRBV7-3 and TRBJ2-5; 8 nucleotides match TRBD2. Germline CDR1 SGHTA, CDR2 FQGTGA. V lost 4 bases to trimming and J lost 2 bases; unmatched junction nucleotides: 3. This CDR3 is 14 amino acids long. In DNA form, the CDR3 reads TGTGCCAGCAGCTCCGGGACTAGACAAGAGACCCAGTACTTC. Its protein is CASSSGTRQETQYF.

This clonotype was observed a handful of times. The rearrangement uses TRBV28 and TRBJ1-1, with a tentative D call TRBD1 (6 bases). V lost 4 bases and J lost 10, with 13 bases in between. Germline V gene sequence: CDR1 MDHEN, CDR2 SYDVKM. The CDR3 spans 12 residues. The CDR3 DNA sequence: TGTGCCAGCAGTTACCCCTCCAGGGGAGCTTTCTTT. Its protein product is CASSYPSRGAFF.

The chain employs TRBV20-1 and TRBJ2-7; TRBD2 matches 7 bases. CDR1 and CDR2 from the germline V gene are DFQATT and SNEGSKA (reference sequence). V was clipped by 4 bases and J by 3 bases; unmatched bases: 15. This CDR3 comprises 16 residues. For the CDR3, the DNA is TGCAGTGCTACAATCGATTGGGAGGGAGGAGGCTACGAGCAGTACTTC. It is translated as CSATIDWEGGGYEQYF.

The chain uses TRBV12-3 or TRBV12-4 and TRBJ2-3; 11 bases line up with TRBD2. V trimming: 3 bases; J trimming: 8 bases; junction bases outside the gene matches: 10. This CDR3 is 16 amino acids long. For the CDR3, the DNA is TGTGCCAGCAGTTTTGGGACTAGCGGACCCCGGGTTACGCAGTATTTT. This encodes CASSFGTSGPRVTQYF.

The sample holds a few counts of this clonotype. CDR3 amino acids: CASSPEWRGEQFF. In DNA, the CDR3 is TGTGCCAGCAGCCCCGAATGGCGGGGTGAGCAGTTCTTC. The chain is built from TRBV3-1 and TRBJ2-1; tentatively, D is TRBD2 (6 bases). The V gene's germline CDR1 is LGHDT and CDR2 YNNKEL (reference sequence). The CDR3 extends over 13 amino acids. V lost 4 bases and J 9 bases, leaving 13 bases between the germline ends.

The rearrangement uses TRBV7-8 and TRBJ1-2; unclear D gene. Germline V lookup: CDR1 SGHVS, CDR2 FQNEAQ. This CDR3 region has 12 residues. V shed 3 bases and J shed 8 bases, with 10 bases lying between them. CDR3 amino acids: CASSFWGEGYTF. The CDR3 DNA is TGTGCCAGCAGCTTTTGGGGAGAAGGCTACACCTTC. The full variable domain, in which reference TRBV7-8 and TRBJ1-2 provide the parts outside the CDR3, is GAGVSQSPRYKVAKRGQDVALRCDPISGHVSLFWYQQALGQGPEFLTYFQNEAQLDKSGLPSDRFFAERPEGSVSTLKIQRTQQEDSAVYLCASSFWGEGYTFGSGTRLTVV.

The chain couples TRBV29-1 to TRBJ2-2; D is tentatively TRBD1 or TRBD2 (6 bases each). V was clipped by 2 bases and J by 4 bases, with 14 bases between them. Germline V gene data show CDR1 as SQVTM and CDR2 as ANQGSEA. The CDR3 is made up of 15 amino acids. This chain's CDR3 is CSVERGGTGTGELFF. Here the CDR3 DNA reads TGCAGCGTTGAACGAGGGGGGACTGGCACCGGGGAGCTGTTTTTT.

The chain combines TRBV20-1 with TRBJ1-2; perhaps TRBD1 as D (5 bases). The CDR3 covers 13 residues. Looked up from germline, CDR1 is DFQATT and CDR2 is SNEGSKA (reference sequence). The V and J ends lost 4 bases and 2 bases respectively, with 11 bases between them. For the CDR3, the DNA is TGCAGTGCTAAAACGACAGCAAACTATGGCTACACCTTC. It encodes CSAKTTANYGYTF.

The chain uses TRBV20-1 and TRBJ2-4; D is unclear. TRBJ2-7 explains the end of the DNA better; the J call may be wrong. The CDR3 totals 13 residues. Per the germline V gene, CDR1 is DFQATT and CDR2 is SNEGSKA (reference sequence). DNA of the CDR3: TGCAGTGCTAGAGAACGAGTTCCCTACGAGCAGTACTTC. Its translation: CSARERVPYEQYF.

This clonotype occurred a few times. This chain joins TRBV12-3 or TRBV12-4 and TRBJ2-4, with 11 bases matching TRBD2. TRBJ2-5 explains the end of the DNA better; the J call may be wrong. The CDR3 sequence is 15 residues long. CDR3 nucleotide sequence: TGTGCCAGCAGCACGACTAGCGGGGAGTGGGAGACCCAGTACTTC. It specifies CASSTTSGEWETQYF.

This rearrangement joins TRBV27 to TRBJ2-3; the D call may be TRBD1 or TRBD2 (5 bases each). V shed 5 bases and J shed 4 bases, with 19 bases lying between them. The germline CDR1 and CDR2 sequences are MNHEY and SMNVEV (reference sequence). The CDR3 has 16 amino acids. The CDR3 is CASSVRGRGVADTQYF. For the CDR3, the DNA is TGTGCCAGCAGTGTCCGGGGCCGTGGTGTCGCAGATACGCAGTATTTT.

The CDR3 loop is CSVGVRGGYEQFF. The CDR3 bases are TGCAGCGTTGGAGTGCGGGGGGGCTATGAGCAGTTCTTC. The chain recombines TRBV29-1 with TRBJ2-1; 9 bases match TRBD2. Trimming cost V 4 bases and J 8 bases; bases outside gene matches: 6. The CDR3 covers 13 residues. The germline CDR1 and CDR2 sequences are SQVTM and ANQGSEA.

The rearrangement links TRBV20-1 to TRBJ2-1, with TRBD2 matching 9 bases. Germline values: CDR1 DFQATT, CDR2 SNEGSKA (reference sequence). V shed 5 bases, J shed 6 bases, and the junction held 11 bases outside the gene matches. The CDR3 totals 15 residues. The CDR3 region has the DNA TGCAGTGCTTGTCGAGAAAGGACTAGCGTCAATGAGCAGTTCTTC. Protein sequence: CSACRERTSVNEQFF.

The chain uses TRBV9 and TRBJ1-2; D possibly corresponds to TRBD1 (5 bases). The germline CDR1 and CDR2 sequences are SGDLS and YYNGEE. CDR3 size: 13 residues. V shed 3 bases and J shed 12 bases, with 18 bases lying between them. The CDR3 DNA reads as TGTGCCAGCAGCGGCTCTACTGGGACGATTAACACCTTC. Residues: CASSGSTGTINTF.

This clonotype was seen just once. The V and J genes are TRBV28 and TRBJ2-1, with 11 positions matching TRBD2. The ends lost 4 bases at V and 6 bases at J; junction bases unmatched: 5. The CDR3 covers 15 residues. CDR1 is MDHEN and CDR2 is SYDVKM in the germline V gene. The CDR3 bases are TGTGCCAGCAGTTCCTCTAGCGGGGGGCTCAATGAGCAGTTCTTC. Translating it yields CASSSSSGGLNEQFF.

Of note for this clonotype: A much larger clone lies one base from this, so it may be a read error. The chain uses TRBV5-1 and TRBJ2-5; D is possibly TRBD1 (5 bases). The J call may be in error: the DNA end matches TRBJ2-1 better. The germline V gene encodes CDR1 SGHRS and CDR2 YFSETQ. The CDR3 totals 14 residues. Here the CDR3 reads CASSLALGQETQFF. CDR3 DNA: TGCGCCAGCAGCTTGGCCTTGGGGCAAGAGACCCAGTTCTTC.

This rearrangement joins TRBV5-1 to TRBJ2-1; possibly TRBD1 or TRBD2 for D (6 bases each). CDR1 SGHRS and CDR2 YFSETQ come from the germline V gene. The CDR3 consists of 16 residues. Trimming took off 1 base at V and 4 bases at J, with 15 bases between the two ends. The CDR3 sequence is CASSLYGGRNYNEQFF. The CDR3 DNA reads as TGCGCCAGCAGCTTGTACGGGGGCCGAAATTACAATGAGCAGTTCTTC.

A remark on this clonotype: Mismatch with germline at one junction end may stem from a read error. This chain joins TRBV6-6 and TRBJ2-3; D gene ambiguous. This CDR3 is built from 17 residues. From germline, CDR1 is MNHNY and CDR2 SVGAGI (reference sequence). CDR3 sequence: CASSYSIGKGSTDTQYF. In DNA, the CDR3 is TGTGCCAGCAGTTACTCGATTGGGAAGGGTAGCACGGATACGCAGTATTTT.

Note on this clonotype: The junction departs from germline at one end; a sequencing error may be responsible. The chain is built from TRBV5-1 and TRBJ2-3; 11 bases align to TRBD2. Per the germline V gene, CDR1 is SGHRS and CDR2 is YFSETQ. The CDR3 is 16 amino acids. CDR3 in amino acids: CASSGSSGGLTDTRYF. As DNA, the CDR3 is TGCGCCAGCAGCGGATCTAGCGGGGGGCTCACAGATACGCGGTATTTT. The full variable domain, its missing parts supplied by reference TRBV5-1 and TRBJ2-3, is KAGVTQTPRYLIKTRGQQVTLSCSPISGHRSVSWYQQTPGQGLQFLFEYFSETQRNKGNFPGRFSGRQFSNSRSEMNVSTLELGDSALYLCASSGSSGGLTDTRYFGPGTRLTVL.

The gene calls are TRBV30 and TRBJ2-7; D is uncertain. V lost 3 bases to trimming and J lost 5 bases, with 8 bases between them. CDR1 and CDR2 from the germline V gene are GTSNPN and SVGIG (reference sequence). This CDR3 comprises 11 residues. DNA of the CDR3: TGTGCCTGGAGCTTGTCGGACGAGCAGTACTTC. This encodes CAWSLSDEQYF.

V gene TRBV9 combines with J gene TRBJ2-5, with D perhaps being TRBD1 or TRBD2 (5 bases each). Trimming stripped 4 bases from V and 4 bases from J, with 11 bases between. This CDR3 has 13 residues. Germline V gives CDR1 SGDLS, CDR2 YYNGEE. DNA of the CDR3: TGTGCCAGCAGCCCCCTGGGGGTAGAGACCCAGTACTTC. Its protein product is CASSPLGVETQYF.